This T cell receptor beta chain was captured in a study of cytomegalovirus exposure and HLA in healthy donors. Looked up from germline, CDR1 is SGHNT and CDR2 is YENEEA. The V end lost 5 bases, the J end lost 4 bases, and 6 bases lay between the germline ends. The CDR3 contains 11 residues. The table came from immunoSEQ multiplex PCR; TCRdb's copy has only in-frame clones and leaves some out. The repertoire includes some 270,000 clones, just over 85% of them detected once, and 0.9% to 1.1% sits in the top ten. A few counts support this clone. The same CDR3 is also encoded by other DNA sequences in this sample.

Sequencing input: PBMCs. This rearrangement joins TRBV11-3 to TRBJ2-7; D remains unclear. The TCR originated in a woman aged 18-35 years in good health and CMV-seronegative. The CDR3 loop is CASSLTYEQYF. The DNA for the CDR3 is TGTGCCAGCAGCCTAACTTACGAGCAGTACTTC.